This T cell receptor (beta chain) stems from a study of blood T cell repertoires in COVID-19. Study-wide context: The United States, Italy and Spain supplied acute and convalescent COVID-19 samples. PBMCs, B-cell-depleted T cells, or T cells provided the cDNA or gDNA that made up the material.

Here immunoSEQ multiplex PCR was the method, and the copy in TCRdb shows in-frame clones only, minus some. The sample includes around 16,000 clones, roughly nine tenths of them seen just once. The source of this sequence is an elderly man with acute or convalescent COVID-19. Sequencing input: peripheral blood.

The chain's CDR3 is CAKGGAGRNTEAFF. In nucleotides, the CDR3 is TGTGCCAAAGGAGGAGCGGGGAGGAACACTGAAGCTTTCTTT. The chain recombines TRBV2 with TRBJ1-1; D gene ambiguous. The CDR3 runs 14 residues. Deletions cut 10 bases from V and 1 base from J, with 16 bases between. Germline V gives CDR1 SNHLY, CDR2 FYNNEI.